Reported below is one T cell receptor beta chain. The entry originates in a study of blood T cell repertoires in COVID-19. Study information: Collection of acute and convalescent COVID-19 samples took place in the United States, Italy and Spain. The cDNA or gDNA used as material had been derived from T cells, B-cell-depleted T cells, or PBMCs.

Germline V gives CDR1 ENHRY, CDR2 SYGVKD. J lost 6 bases, V lost 7 bases, and 9 bases had no gene match. CDR3 size: 14 residues. Original processing methods: Reference gene primer amplification in the assay estimated nucleated cell counts. Method: immunoSEQ multiplex PCR; TCRdb's copy keeps in-frame clones and lacks some. V and J calls and clone size are copied from that table; D and trimming were computed from the DNA. The table includes 110,000 to 150,000 clones, roughly 89% detected once. Sequencing was performed on peripheral blood. The chain recombines TRBV10-3 with TRBJ1-1; TRBD1 aligns across 9 bases. This receptor was taken from a man between 60 and 75 years old with active or convalescent COVID-19. The CDR3 reads CAINTQGAGSEAFF. As DNA, the CDR3 is TGTGCCATCAATACACAGGGGGCTGGTTCTGAAGCTTTCTTT.